These 30 T cell receptor beta chains were all obtained from the same sample, sequenced in a study of blood T cells in healthy people across ages. Using a J-beta primer mix together with a sample-barcoded 5' primer, a second PCR was run for 7 to 11 cycles. One entry per CDR3 protein results from TCRdb running MiXCR on the 5' RACE reads. The sample records over 700,000 distinct CDR3 sequences, roughly 50% being singletons. Sequenced material: blood. Receptors originate from a man older than 75 in good health.

This clonotype was seen once. The chain joins TRBV15 to TRBJ2-4; D may be TRBD1 (6 bases). Germline lookup yields CDR1 LNHNV and CDR2 YYDKDF (reference sequence). Trimming took off 3 bases at V and 14 bases at J, with 17 bases between the two ends. This CDR3 is 13 amino acids long. CDR3 region: CATSRGADGLKYF. CDR3 DNA sequence: TGTGCCACCAGCAGGGGGGCAGACGGCCTAAAGTACTTC. Together with reference TRBV15 and TRBJ2-4, the CDR3 gives the full variable domain: DAMVIQNPRYQVTQFGKPVTLSCSQTLNHNVMYWYQQKSSQAPKLLFHYYDKDFNNEADTPDNFQSRRPNTSFCFLDIRSPGLGDTAMYLCATSRGADGLKYFGAGTRLSVL.

The chain has TRBV28 and TRBJ1-1; D possibly corresponds to TRBD1 (6 bases). Trimming removed 6 bases from V and 0 bases from J, with 17 bases in between. The CDR3 has 16 residues. The V gene's germline CDR1 is MDHEN and CDR2 SYDVKM. The CDR3: CASRGARTGMNTEAFF. In DNA, the CDR3 is TGTGCCAGCAGGGGGGCACGGACTGGCATGAACACTGAAGCTTTCTTT.

The chain uses TRBV6-1 and TRBJ1-2; TRBD1 is a possible D gene (6 bases). The CDR3 runs to 17 residues. V was cut by 5 bases and J by 0 bases, with 19 bases left in between. Germline V lookup: CDR1 MNHNS, CDR2 SASEGT. The CDR3 loop reads CASSPTGRASANYGYTF. The CDR3 region has the DNA TGTGCCAGCAGTCCTACAGGGCGGGCGTCGGCTAACTATGGCTACACCTTC.

The rearrangement uses TRBV12-3 or TRBV12-4 and TRBJ2-1; D is perhaps TRBD1 (7 bases). V shed 6 bases and J shed 8 bases, with 17 bases lying between them. The CDR3 loop spans 14 amino acids. The CDR3 DNA is TGTGCCAGCAGCGAGGACAGGAGGGGGGATGAGCAGTTCTTC. Amino acids: CASSEDRRGDEQFF.

This chain joins TRBV9 and TRBJ2-5, with 13 bases matching TRBD2. After removal of 3 bases from V and 11 bases from J, the junction contained 10 bases not matched to a gene. The CDR3 is 15 residues long. Germline V gene sequence: CDR1 SGDLS, CDR2 YYNGEE. The CDR3 here is CASSAGTSGTNEQYF. CDR3 DNA sequence: TGTGCCAGCAGCGCCGGGACTAGCGGGACTAATGAGCAGTACTTC.

This chain joins TRBV12-3 or TRBV12-4 and TRBJ2-5; the D gene is possibly TRBD2 (7 bases). The CDR3 spans 15 residues. Trimming removed 3 bases from V and 4 bases from J, with 15 bases in between. CDR3 sequence: CASSFIGGRGETQYF. In DNA form, the CDR3 reads TGTGCCAGCAGTTTTATCGGGGGGCGAGGAGAGACCCAGTACTTC.

This chain uses TRBV20-1 with TRBJ2-7; weak D call: TRBD1 (5 bases). Germline CDR1 DFQATT, CDR2 SNEGSKA (reference sequence). With 3 bases removed from V and 5 bases from J, the gap between germline ends came to 17 bases. This CDR3 has 14 residues. CDR3 coding DNA: TGCAGTGCTAGCAGGGCCCCCAAATCCCACGAGCAGTACTTC. Its protein is CSASRAPKSHEQYF.

The J gene is TRBJ1-2, the V gene TRBV12-3 or TRBV12-4; possible D gene TRBD1, 5 bases. The CDR3 contains 15 residues. V was shortened by 3 bases and J by 8 bases, with 19 bases between the two germline ends. The CDR3 nucleotides are TGTGCCAGCAGTTTGGTCGATTCAGGGACGAGGGGCTACACCTTC. It codes for CASSLVDSGTRGYTF.

The chain couples TRBV27 to TRBJ1-1, with 10 bases aligning to TRBD1. The CDR3 has 15 residues. V lost 5 bases, J lost 5 bases, and 8 bases stayed unmatched. Germline V lookup: CDR1 MNHEY, CDR2 SMNVEV (reference sequence). DNA for the CDR3: TGTGCCAGCAGTCCCCTCGGACAGGGGGTAACTGAAGCTTTCTTT. This gives the protein CASSPLGQGVTEAFF.

V usage is TRBV5-1 and J usage is TRBJ2-7; 9 nucleotides align to TRBD1. This CDR3 region has 14 residues. V gave up 4 bases and J gave up 0 bases; unmatched junction bases: 2. Germline V CDR1 and CDR2: SGHRS, YFSETQ. CDR3 in amino acids: CASSQTGGSYEQYF. CDR3 sequence (DNA): TGCGCCAGCAGCCAGACAGGGGGCTCCTACGAGCAGTACTTC.

The chain has TRBV29-1 and TRBJ2-4, with no clear D. With 6 bases removed from V and 12 bases from J, the gap between germline ends came to 15 bases. The CDR3 loop spans 11 amino acids. The germline CDR1 and CDR2 sequences are SQVTM and ANQGSEA. The CDR3, as DNA: TGCAGCGTAGATGACAAAAGAAGTCAGTACTTC. It is translated as CSVDDKRSQYF.

This clonotype was recorded a few times. The V gene is TRBV7-9, the J gene TRBJ2-7; 9 bases are a match to TRBD1. V gave up 4 bases and J gave up 0 bases; unmatched junction bases: 7. Germline V CDR1 and CDR2: SEHNR, FQNEAQ (reference sequence). The CDR3 loop spans 16 amino acids. The DNA for the CDR3 is TGTGCCAGCAGCTCGGACGGGACAGGGAGCTCCTACGAGCAGTACTTC. Translating gives CASSSDGTGSSYEQYF.

This rearrangement joins TRBV6-5 to TRBJ2-7; 7 bases line up with TRBD1. The germline CDR1 and CDR2 sequences are MNHEY and SVGAGI. The CDR3 contains 14 residues. J lost 0 bases, V lost 3 bases, and 2 bases had no gene match. The CDR3: CASSYGTDSYEQYF. As DNA, the CDR3 is TGTGCCAGCAGTTATGGGACAGACTCCTACGAGCAGTACTTC.

This rearrangement joins TRBV29-1 to TRBJ2-7; 7 bases align to TRBD2. The CDR3 is 12 residues long. V shed 4 bases and J 4 bases; nucleotides not matched to a gene: 4. The V gene's germline CDR1 is SQVTM and CDR2 ANQGSEA. The DNA for the CDR3 is TGCAGCGTTGGCGGGAGCATATACGAGCAGTACTTC. Its translation is CSVGGSIYEQYF.

CDR3 residues: CASSSDSRTYNEQFF. CDR3 nucleotides: TGTGCCAGCAGCTCAGACAGCCGGACCTACAATGAGCAGTTCTTC. V gene TRBV13 combines with J gene TRBJ2-1; tentative D call: TRBD1 (5 bases). CDR1 is PRHDT and CDR2 is FYEKMQ in the germline V gene (reference sequence). The CDR3 is 15 residues long. Trimming took off 4 bases at V and 2 bases at J, with 12 bases between the two ends.

This clonotype was detected a few times. The V gene is TRBV6-4, the J gene TRBJ2-1; TRBD1 is a possible D gene (6 bases). Germline CDR1 MRHNA, CDR2 SNTAGT. The CDR3 covers 15 residues. V was trimmed by 5 bases and J by 8 bases, leaving 19 bases between them. DNA of the CDR3: TGTGCCAGCAGTAATTTGGGCAGGGGCTTAGATGAGCAGTTCTTC. Translation: CASSNLGRGLDEQFF.

This clonotype came up once. The J gene is TRBJ2-3, the V gene TRBV6-6; perhaps TRBD2 as D (6 bases). Germline-derived CDR1 and CDR2 are MNHNY and SVGAGI (reference sequence). Trimming pared 6 bases from V and 14 bases from J, leaving 33 bases between. CDR3 length: 17 amino acids. As DNA, the CDR3 is TGTGCCAGCAGGCACCTTCTAGCGACAAAGACAGACAGATACGCGTATTTT. Amino acid sequence: CASRHLLATKTDRYAYF.

This chain connects TRBV20-1 to TRBJ2-4; 10 bases fit TRBD1. The J call is in doubt because the DNA end fits TRBJ2-7 better. Germline V gene data show CDR1 as DFQATT and CDR2 as SNEGSKA (reference sequence). The CDR3 loop spans 16 amino acids. CDR3 loop: CSARDVGTGVVREQYF. CDR3 bases: TGCAGTGCTAGAGATGTGGGGACAGGGGTGGTACGCGAGCAGTACTTC.

V usage is TRBV29-1 and J usage is TRBJ2-7; 11 bases align to TRBD2. The V and J ends lost 6 bases and 2 bases, in that order; junction bases with no gene match: 6. There are 14 residues in the CDR3. Germline V gene sequence: CDR1 SQVTM, CDR2 ANQGSEA. CDR3 DNA sequence: TGCAGCGTCGGGACTAGCGGCTTACCCTACGAGCAGTACTTC. It translates to CSVGTSGLPYEQYF.

V gene TRBV20-1 combines with J gene TRBJ2-1; TRBD2 matches at 11 bases. The CDR3 runs 16 residues. Per the germline V gene, CDR1 is DFQATT and CDR2 is SNEGSKA (reference sequence). Trimming at V came to 3 bases and at J to 1 base, leaving 5 bases not matched to a gene. The CDR3 sequence is CSASLLAGGSYNEQFF. The CDR3 region has the DNA TGCAGTGCTAGTCTATTAGCGGGGGGGTCCTACAATGAGCAGTTCTTC.

The chain has TRBV3-1 and TRBJ2-3; weak D call: TRBD1 (6 bases). V shed 2 bases and J shed 3 bases, with 12 bases lying between them. This CDR3 region has 15 residues. Looked up from germline, CDR1 is LGHDT and CDR2 is YNNKEL (reference sequence). CDR3 amino acids: CASSQLGALTDTQYF. Here the CDR3 DNA reads TGTGCCAGCAGCCAATTGGGGGCCTTAACAGATACGCAGTATTTT.

The CDR3 DNA sequence: TGCAGTGCTCCATCGGCAGGGGGCCTGACCCACGAGCAGTACTTC. Translating it yields CSAPSAGGLTHEQYF. The chain links TRBV20-1 to TRBJ2-5; the match to TRBD1 covers 8 bases. Judging by the DNA end, TRBJ2-7 fits better; the J call may be wrong. CDR3 size: 15 residues. Germline CDR1 DFQATT, CDR2 SNEGSKA (reference sequence).

This clonotype was seen a single time. This chain uses TRBV20-1 with TRBJ1-5; perhaps TRBD1 as D (5 bases). CDR1 and CDR2 (germline): DFQATT, SNEGSKA (reference sequence). Trimming took 0 bases from V and 4 from J, leaving 16 bases between them. The CDR3 is 16 residues long. The CDR3 DNA sequence: TGCAGTGCTAGAGATGGCTACAGGAAGGATAATCAGCCCCAGCATTTT. It encodes CSARDGYRKDNQPQHF.

This clonotype was counted a few times. The chain recombines TRBV10-3 with TRBJ2-1, with 8 nucleotides matching TRBD2. CDR1 is ENHRY and CDR2 is SYGVKD in the germline V gene. V lost 5 bases to trimming and J lost 5 bases; unmatched junction nucleotides: 8. This CDR3 contains 15 residues. The CDR3 bases are TGTGCCATCAGTCAAGGACTAGCCGTGAACAATGAGCAGTTCTTC. Protein: CAISQGLAVNNEQFF.

The count of this clonotype is one. This chain connects TRBV7-2 to TRBJ2-1; 9 bases line up with TRBD1. The CDR3 runs 15 residues. Unmatched junction bases numbered 11, after V lost 8 bases and J lost 6 bases. Germline V gives CDR1 SGHTA, CDR2 FQGNSA. Here the CDR3 DNA reads TGTGCCAGCGGCTCAGCCGGGACAGGGAGCAATGAGCAGTTCTTC. This sequence encodes CASGSAGTGSNEQFF.

This clonotype was picked up a small number of times. V usage is TRBV29-1 and J usage is TRBJ2-1; TRBD2 matches 11 bases. The V gene end was trimmed by 5 bases and the J gene end by 7 bases; junction bases not matched to a gene: 7. The CDR3 has 14 amino acids. Germline lookup yields CDR1 SQVTM and CDR2 ANQGSEA. The CDR3 reads CSVPIAGGGNEQFF. For the CDR3, the DNA is TGCAGCGTTCCGATAGCGGGAGGGGGAAATGAGCAGTTCTTC.

The J gene is TRBJ2-4, the V gene TRBV5-1; 7 bases line up with TRBD1. The closer fit of TRBJ2-7 to the DNA end suggests the J call may be wrong. The CDR3 extends over 14 amino acids. Germline V gene data show CDR1 as SGHRS and CDR2 as YFSETQ. The DNA of the CDR3 is TGCGCCAGCAGCTTGGAAAACAGGGGATACGAGCAGTACTTC. This sequence encodes CASSLENRGYEQYF.

In its sample, this clonotype was seen a few times. This chain uses TRBV28 with TRBJ2-7, with 7 bases that match TRBD1. The length of the CDR3 is 13 residues. Per the germline V gene, CDR1 is MDHEN and CDR2 is SYDVKM. V dropped 1 base and J dropped 5; count of bases not matched to a gene: 2. The DNA for the CDR3 is TGTGCCAGCAGTTTATACAGGGGTGACGAGCAGTACTTC. As protein: CASSLYRGDEQYF.

The chain is built from TRBV3-1 and TRBJ1-2; TRBD1 matches 7 bases. V was clipped by 0 bases and J by 7 bases; unmatched bases: 8. This CDR3 comprises 15 residues. Per germline, CDR1 LGHDT and CDR2 YNNKEL (reference sequence). Written as DNA, the CDR3 is TGTGCCAGCAGCCAAGACGACAGGGTTGGAGCTGGCTACACCTTC. It yields the protein CASSQDDRVGAGYTF. Based on the CDR3 plus reference TRBV3-1 and TRBJ1-2, the full variable domain is DTAVSQTPKYLVTQMGNDKSIKCEQNLGHDTMYWYKQDSKKFLKIMFSYNNKELIINETVPNRFSPKSPDKAHLNLHINSLELGDSAVYFCASSQDDRVGAGYTFGSGTRLTVV.

The gene calls are TRBV20-1 and TRBJ2-5; D remains unclear. The germline gives CDR1 DFQATT, CDR2 SNEGSKA (reference sequence). The V end lost 0 bases, the J end lost 2 bases, and 10 bases lay between the germline ends. This CDR3 has 14 amino acids. The CDR3 DNA is TGCAGTGCTAGAGATCCAAGGGTACAAGAGACCCAGTACTTC. The encoded protein is CSARDPRVQETQYF.